A single sample is the source of the 13 T cell receptor beta chains below, sequenced in a study of T cells in Graves' hyperthyroidism and ophthalmopathy. TCR beta CDR3 sequences were amplified from RNA transcripts. HTBI primers were used for first-round RT-PCR of the TCR CDR3. TCRdb redid the calling of the multiplex PCR reads with MiXCR, one entry per CDR3 protein. This sample carries fewer than 750,000 distinct CDR3 sequences, more than 14% of them seen once, and the ten largest clones take around 13%. The source material was blood. The source is a woman between 50 and 59 years old with Graves' ophthalmopathy.

At least ten counts were recorded for this clonotype. The chain joins TRBV11-2 to TRBJ2-1; 11 bases align to TRBD2. The CDR3 covers 16 residues. Trimming took 5 bases from V and 9 from J; bases not matched to a gene: 12. Germline CDR1 and CDR2: SGHAT and FQNNGV. DNA of the CDR3: TGTGCCAGCAGCCCCGTCGGACTAGCGGGTTTCCTTGAGCAGTTCTTC. Amino acid sequence: CASSPVGLAGFLEQFF.

The rearrangement links TRBV7-8 to TRBJ1-5; D may be TRBD1 (6 bases). The CDR3 contains 15 residues. V was trimmed by 5 bases and J by 4 bases, leaving 15 bases between them. CDR1 is SGHVS and CDR2 is FQNEAQ in the germline V gene. The CDR3 protein is CASSRPGQPNQPQHF. CDR3 sequence (DNA): TGTGCCAGCAGCCGCCCCGGACAGCCGAATCAGCCCCAGCATTTT.

On this clonotype itself: A read error may explain this, as a much larger clone is one base away. This chain links TRBV6-1 with TRBJ1-6; D unresolved. Germline CDR1 MNHNS, CDR2 SASEGT. The CDR3 contains 15 residues. CDR3 nucleotide sequence: TGTGCCGGCAGTGATGCGGTAGTTACATTCAAGTCCCTCCACTTT. Its translation is CAGSDAVVTFKSLHF.

In this sample, this clonotype turned up many times. The chain recombines TRBV9 with TRBJ2-7; the match to TRBD2 covers 7 bases. CDR3 length equals 14 residues. Germline CDR1 reads SGDLS; CDR2 reads YYNGEE. The V segment lost 2 bases and the J segment 1 base; nucleotides outside the gene matches: 3. CDR3 sequence: CASSVAGESYEQYF. The CDR3 DNA reads TGTGCCAGCAGCGTGGCGGGGGAATCCTACGAGCAGTACTTC.

As to this clonotype: A clone one base away is much larger, so this may be a read error. The CDR3 does not close with the conserved phenylalanine or tryptophan, likely indicating a read error. The rearrangement uses TRBV7-2 and TRBJ2-7; the D is unclear. V was cut by 3 bases and J by 2 bases, with 8 bases left in between. The CDR3 is 13 residues long. CDR1 and CDR2 (germline): SGHTA, FQGNSA. CDR3 region: CASSLTETYEQYL. DNA for the CDR3: TGTGCCAGCAGCTTGACTGAGACCTACGAGCAGTACCTC.

In this sample, this clonotype turned up many times. V usage is TRBV5-1 and J usage is TRBJ2-7; the D is unclear. V dropped 0 bases and J dropped 6 bases, with 10 bases sitting between them. CDR1 and CDR2 from the germline V gene are SGHRS and YFSETQ. CDR3 size: 13 residues. CDR3 residues: CASSLDSTPEQYF. The CDR3 DNA follows: TGCGCCAGCAGCTTGGATTCAACGCCCGAGCAGTACTTC. Together with reference TRBV5-1 and TRBJ2-7, the CDR3 gives the full variable domain: KAGVTQTPRYLIKTRGQQVTLSCSPISGHRSVSWYQQTPGQGLQFLFEYFSETQRNKGNFPGRFSGRQFSNSRSEMNVSTLELGDSALYLCASSLDSTPEQYFGPGTRLTVT.

This clonotype showed up many times. This chain links TRBV3-1 with TRBJ2-3; no clear D. This CDR3 has 15 amino acids. Looked up from germline, CDR1 is LGHDT and CDR2 is YNNKEL (reference sequence). The V end lost 3 bases, the J end lost 0 bases, and 10 bases lay between the germline ends. The CDR3 is CASSQSISSTDTQYF. As DNA, the CDR3 is TGTGCCAGCAGCCAGTCGATCTCTAGCACAGATACGCAGTATTTT.

In its sample, this clonotype was seen a few times. The junction departs from germline at one end; a sequencing error may be responsible. V usage is TRBV7-7 and J usage is TRBJ2-2; 12 bases map to TRBD2. This CDR3 has 18 amino acids. Germline loops: CDR1 SSHAT, CDR2 FNYEAQ (reference sequence). Written as DNA, the CDR3 is TGTGCTAGCAGCTTAAGGTGGAAGACTAGCGGGAGCCCCGGGGAGCTGTTTTTT. Amino acids: CASSLRWKTSGSPGELFF.

This clonotype was found many times. The V gene is TRBV20-1, the J gene TRBJ2-7; TRBD1 matches at 9 bases. Per germline, CDR1 DFQATT and CDR2 SNEGSKA (reference sequence). This CDR3 comprises 13 residues. Losses at the gene ends were 6 bases for V and 7 bases for J; bases not matched to a gene: 10. The CDR3 protein is CSASRDRAWEQYF. The CDR3 coding sequence is TGCAGTGCGAGTCGGGACAGGGCTTGGGAGCAGTACTTC.

This clonotype was seen many times. The chain uses TRBV11-1 and TRBJ1-1; tentatively, D is TRBD1 (5 bases). Germline CDR1 SGHAT, CDR2 FQDESV (reference sequence). There are 13 residues in the CDR3. Deletions cut 5 bases from V and 6 bases from J, with 13 bases between. The CDR3, as DNA: TGTGCCAGCAGCAGGGGTAGATTGTCTGAAGCTTTCTTT. Translation: CASSRGRLSEAFF.

V and J are TRBV7-9 and TRBJ1-5, with TRBD1 matching over 9 bases. V trimming: 5 bases; J trimming: 1 base; junction bases outside the gene matches: 6. The CDR3 spans 16 residues. Germline V gene lookup returns CDR1 SEHNR and CDR2 FQNEAQ (reference sequence). CDR3 DNA: TGTGCCAGCAGCACCGGGACAGGGTCAAGCAATCAGCCCCAGCATTTT. Translation gives CASSTGTGSSNQPQHF. The full variable domain, rest sourced from reference TRBV7-9 and TRBJ1-5, is DTGVSQNPRHKITKRGQNVTFRCDPISEHNRLYWYRQTLGQGPEFLTYFQNEAQLEKSRLLSDRFSAERPKGSFSTLEIQRTEQGDSAMYLCASSTGTGSSNQPQHFGDGTRLSIL.

Ten or more counts support this clonotype. The chain carries TRBV27 and TRBJ2-7, with D tentatively TRBD1 or TRBD2 (6 bases each). Germline CDR1 reads MNHEY; CDR2 reads SMNVEV (reference sequence). The CDR3 is 18 amino acids. Trimming pared 6 bases from V and 4 bases from J, leaving 28 bases between. CDR3 protein: CASRTFQPGGRRIYEQYF. DNA of the CDR3: TGTGCCAGCAGAACCTTCCAACCCGGGGGCAGACGAATATACGAGCAGTACTTC.

This clonotype was found many times. This chain uses TRBV7-8 with TRBJ1-2, with 7 bases that match TRBD1. From germline, CDR1 is SGHVS and CDR2 FQNEAQ. This CDR3 is built from 16 residues. V gave up 2 bases and J gave up 6 bases; unmatched junction bases: 12. The DNA for the CDR3 is TGTGCCAGCAGCTTAATTACAGGAGGGGGCGCGAATGGCTACACCTTC. The encoded protein is CASSLITGGGANGYTF. Based on the CDR3 plus reference TRBV7-8 and TRBJ1-2, the full variable domain is GAGVSQSPRYKVAKRGQDVALRCDPISGHVSLFWYQQALGQGPEFLTYFQNEAQLDKSGLPSDRFFAERPEGSVSTLKIQRTQQEDSAVYLCASSLITGGGANGYTFGSGTRLTVV.